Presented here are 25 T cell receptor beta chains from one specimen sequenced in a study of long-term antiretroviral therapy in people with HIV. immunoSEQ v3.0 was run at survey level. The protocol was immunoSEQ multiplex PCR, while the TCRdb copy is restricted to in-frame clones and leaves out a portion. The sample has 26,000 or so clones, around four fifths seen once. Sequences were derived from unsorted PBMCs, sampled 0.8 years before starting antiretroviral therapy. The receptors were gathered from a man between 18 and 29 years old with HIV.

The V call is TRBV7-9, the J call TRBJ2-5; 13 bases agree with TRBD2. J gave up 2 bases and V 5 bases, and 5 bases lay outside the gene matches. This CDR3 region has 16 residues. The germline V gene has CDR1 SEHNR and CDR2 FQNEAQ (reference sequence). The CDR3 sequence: CASSPGLAGIQETQYF. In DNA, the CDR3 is TGTGCCAGCAGCCCGGGACTAGCGGGGATTCAAGAGACCCAGTACTTC.

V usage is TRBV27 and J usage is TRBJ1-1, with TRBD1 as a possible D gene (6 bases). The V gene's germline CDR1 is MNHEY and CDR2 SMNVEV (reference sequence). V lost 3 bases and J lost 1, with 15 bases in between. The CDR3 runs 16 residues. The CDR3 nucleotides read TGTGCCAGCAGTTTTGGCGCTGCAGGGGAGAACACTGAAGCTTTCTTT. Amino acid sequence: CASSFGAAGENTEAFF.

The DNA for the CDR3 is TGTGCCAGCATGTTCGGGGAAAAGACCCAGTACTTC. This codes for CASMFGEKTQYF. J is TRBJ2-5 and V is TRBV28; possibly TRBD2 for D (5 bases). Trimming removed 7 bases from V and 6 bases from J, with 12 bases in between. Germline assignment: CDR1 MDHEN and CDR2 SYDVKM. This CDR3 contains 12 residues.

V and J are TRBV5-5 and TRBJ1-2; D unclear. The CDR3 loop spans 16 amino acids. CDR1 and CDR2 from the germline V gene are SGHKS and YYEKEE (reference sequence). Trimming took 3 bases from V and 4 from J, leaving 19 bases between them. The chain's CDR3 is CASSSASDGTIYGYTF. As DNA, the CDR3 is TGTGCCAGCAGCTCGGCCTCCGACGGTACCATCTATGGCTACACCTTC.

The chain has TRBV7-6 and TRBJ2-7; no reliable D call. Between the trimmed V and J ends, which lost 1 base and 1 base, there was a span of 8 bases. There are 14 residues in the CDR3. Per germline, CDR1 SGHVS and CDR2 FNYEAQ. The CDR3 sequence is CASSLDRLSYEQYF. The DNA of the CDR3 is TGTGCCAGCAGCTTAGATAGGTTATCCTACGAGCAGTACTTC.

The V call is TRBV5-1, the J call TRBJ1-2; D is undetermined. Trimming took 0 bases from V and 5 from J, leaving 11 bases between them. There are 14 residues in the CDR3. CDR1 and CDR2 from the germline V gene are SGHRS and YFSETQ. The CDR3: CASSLDAGPYGYTF. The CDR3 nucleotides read TGCGCCAGCAGCTTGGACGCCGGGCCTTATGGCTACACCTTC.

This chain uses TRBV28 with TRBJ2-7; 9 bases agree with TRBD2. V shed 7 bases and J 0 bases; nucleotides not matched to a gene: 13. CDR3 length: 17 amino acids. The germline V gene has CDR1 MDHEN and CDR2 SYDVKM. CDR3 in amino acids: CASTPWRASGTSYEQYF. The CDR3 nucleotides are TGTGCCAGCACCCCATGGAGGGCTAGCGGGACCTCCTACGAGCAGTACTTC.

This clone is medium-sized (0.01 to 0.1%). The chain's CDR3 is CASSLSGVEQYF. CDR3 coding DNA: TGTGCCAGCTCACTTTCAGGGGTCGAGCAGTACTTC. V and J are TRBV18 and TRBJ2-7; D is perhaps TRBD1 (6 bases). The V and J ends lost 4 bases and 6 bases respectively, with 10 bases between them. Looked up from germline, CDR1 is KGHSH and CDR2 is LQKENI. This CDR3 spans 12 amino acids. Combining the CDR3 with reference TRBV18 and TRBJ2-7 gives the whole variable domain NAGVMQNPRHLVRRRGQEARLRCSPMKGHSHVYWYRQLPEEGLKFMVYLQKENIIDESGMPKERFSAEFPKEGPSILRIQQVVRGDSAAYFCASSLSGVEQYFGPGTRLTVT.

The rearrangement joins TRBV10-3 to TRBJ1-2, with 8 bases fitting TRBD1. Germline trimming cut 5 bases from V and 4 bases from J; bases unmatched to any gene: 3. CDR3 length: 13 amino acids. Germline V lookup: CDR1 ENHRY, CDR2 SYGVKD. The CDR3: CAISLGQGYGYTF. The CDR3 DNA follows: TGTGCCATCAGTTTAGGACAGGGCTATGGCTACACCTTC.

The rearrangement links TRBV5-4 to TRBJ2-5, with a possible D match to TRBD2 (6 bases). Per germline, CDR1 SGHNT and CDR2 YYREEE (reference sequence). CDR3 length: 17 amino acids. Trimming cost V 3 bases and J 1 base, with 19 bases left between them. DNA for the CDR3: TGTGCCAGCAGCTCGGGTTCATTCCGGAGGGCCCAAGAGACCCAGTACTTC. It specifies CASSSGSFRRAQETQYF.

In DNA form, the CDR3 reads TGTGCCAGCTCACCAGGGCTTTCCTACGAGCAGTACTTC. As protein: CASSPGLSYEQYF. V gene TRBV18 combines with J gene TRBJ2-7; D is uncertain. The CDR3 sequence is 13 residues long. Trimming removed 2 bases from V and 1 base from J, with 6 bases in between. CDR1 KGHSH and CDR2 LQKENI come from the germline V gene.

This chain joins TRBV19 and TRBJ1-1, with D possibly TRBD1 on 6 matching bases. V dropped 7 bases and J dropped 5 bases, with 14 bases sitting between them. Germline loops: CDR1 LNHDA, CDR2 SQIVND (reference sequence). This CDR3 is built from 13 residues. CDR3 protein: CASTVSRGTEAFF. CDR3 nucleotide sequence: TGTGCCAGTACTGTATCCAGGGGTACTGAAGCTTTCTTT.

The CDR3 is CASSRQGGIQETQYF. The CDR3 DNA sequence: TGTGCCAGCAGCCGACAGGGGGGCATCCAAGAGACCCAGTACTTC. The chain joins TRBV5-8 to TRBJ2-5, with 9 bases identical to TRBD1. The V segment lost 4 bases and the J segment 1 base; nucleotides outside the gene matches: 5. This CDR3 spans 15 amino acids. Germline-derived CDR1 and CDR2 are SGHTS and YDEGEE.

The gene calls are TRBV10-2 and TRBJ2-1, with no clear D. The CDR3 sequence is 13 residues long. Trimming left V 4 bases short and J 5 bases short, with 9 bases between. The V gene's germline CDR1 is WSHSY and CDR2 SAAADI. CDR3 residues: CASSVLGDNEQFF. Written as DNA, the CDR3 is TGCGCCAGCAGTGTTCTAGGCGACAATGAGCAGTTCTTC.

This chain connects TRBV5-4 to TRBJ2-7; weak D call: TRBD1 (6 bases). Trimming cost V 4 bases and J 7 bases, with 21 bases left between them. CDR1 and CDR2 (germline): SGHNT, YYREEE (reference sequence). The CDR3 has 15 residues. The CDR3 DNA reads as TGTGCCAGCAGCATCCCGACAGGTACCACTCGGGAGCAGTACTTC. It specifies CASSIPTGTTREQYF. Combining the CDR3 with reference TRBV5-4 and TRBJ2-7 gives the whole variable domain ETGVTQSPTHLIKTRGQQVTLRCSSQSGHNTVSWYQQALGQGPQFIFQYYREEENGRGNFPPRFSGLQFPNYSSELNVNALELDDSALYLCASSIPTGTTREQYFGPGTRLTVT.

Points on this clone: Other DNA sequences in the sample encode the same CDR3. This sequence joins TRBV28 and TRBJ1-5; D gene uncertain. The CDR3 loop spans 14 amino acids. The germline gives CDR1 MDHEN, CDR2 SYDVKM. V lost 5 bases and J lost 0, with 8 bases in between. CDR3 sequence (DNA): TGTGCCAGCAGTCAACCGAGTAGCAATCAGCCCCAGCATTTT. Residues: CASSQPSSNQPQHF.

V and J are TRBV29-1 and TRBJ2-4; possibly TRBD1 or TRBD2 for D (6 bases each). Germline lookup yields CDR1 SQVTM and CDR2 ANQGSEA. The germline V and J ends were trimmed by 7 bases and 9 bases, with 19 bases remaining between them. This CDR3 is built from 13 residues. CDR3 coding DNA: TGCAGCGCCCAAGGGGGGCGAGGTAGCATTCAGTACTTC. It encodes CSAQGGRGSIQYF.

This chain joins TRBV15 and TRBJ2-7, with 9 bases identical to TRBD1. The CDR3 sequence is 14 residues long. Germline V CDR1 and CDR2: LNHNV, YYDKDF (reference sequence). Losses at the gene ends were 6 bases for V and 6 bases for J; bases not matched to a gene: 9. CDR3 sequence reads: CATSRTGELVEQYF. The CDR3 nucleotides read TGTGCCACCAGTAGGACAGGGGAATTAGTCGAGCAGTACTTC.

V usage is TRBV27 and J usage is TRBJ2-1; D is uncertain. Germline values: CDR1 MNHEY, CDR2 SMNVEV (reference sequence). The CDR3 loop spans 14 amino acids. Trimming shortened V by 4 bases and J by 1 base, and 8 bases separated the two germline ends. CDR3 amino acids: CASSYRGSYNEQFF. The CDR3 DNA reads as TGTGCCAGCAGTTACCGTGGATCCTACAATGAGCAGTTCTTC.

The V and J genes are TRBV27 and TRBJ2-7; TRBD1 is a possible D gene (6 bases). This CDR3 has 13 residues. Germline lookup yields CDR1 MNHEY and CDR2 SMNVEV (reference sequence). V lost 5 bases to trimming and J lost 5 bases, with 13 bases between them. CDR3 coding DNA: TGTGCCAGCAGTCATGGTCCAGGGGACGAGCAGTACTTC. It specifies CASSHGPGDEQYF.

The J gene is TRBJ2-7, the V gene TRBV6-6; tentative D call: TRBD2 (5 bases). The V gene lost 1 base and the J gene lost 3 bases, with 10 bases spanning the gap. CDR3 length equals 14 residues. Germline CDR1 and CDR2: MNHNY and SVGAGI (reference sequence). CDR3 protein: CASSYFGESYEQYF. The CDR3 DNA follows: TGTGCCAGCAGTTACTTCGGGGAAAGCTACGAGCAGTACTTC.

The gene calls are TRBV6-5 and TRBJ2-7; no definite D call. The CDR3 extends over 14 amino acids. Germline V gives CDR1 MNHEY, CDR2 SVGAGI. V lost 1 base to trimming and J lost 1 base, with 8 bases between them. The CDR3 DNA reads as TGTGCCAGCAGTTACTTCGGCGAGTCCTACGAGCAGTACTTC. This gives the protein CASSYFGESYEQYF.

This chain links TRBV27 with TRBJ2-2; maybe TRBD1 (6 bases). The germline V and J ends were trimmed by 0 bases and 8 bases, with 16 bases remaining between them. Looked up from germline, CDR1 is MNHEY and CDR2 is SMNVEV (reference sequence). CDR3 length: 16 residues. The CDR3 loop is CASSLSQGYLFGELFF. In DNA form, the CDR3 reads TGTGCCAGCAGTTTATCACAGGGCTACTTGTTTGGGGAGCTGTTTTTT.

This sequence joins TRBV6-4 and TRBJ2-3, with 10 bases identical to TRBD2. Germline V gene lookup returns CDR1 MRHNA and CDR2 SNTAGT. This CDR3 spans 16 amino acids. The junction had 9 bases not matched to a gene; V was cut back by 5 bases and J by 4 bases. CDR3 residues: CASSPTSGIGPDTQYF. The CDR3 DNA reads TGTGCCAGCAGTCCTACTAGCGGGATCGGGCCAGATACGCAGTATTTT.

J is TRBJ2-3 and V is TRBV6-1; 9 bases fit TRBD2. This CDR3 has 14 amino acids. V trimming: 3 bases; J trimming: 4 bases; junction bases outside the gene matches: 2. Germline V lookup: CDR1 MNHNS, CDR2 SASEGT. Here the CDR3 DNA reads TGTGCCAGCAGTGAGCGGGGGGGCCCAGATACGCAGTATTTT. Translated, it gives CASSERGGPDTQYF.